This record looks at one T cell receptor beta chain sequence and its context. What it binds is not known. Germline V gives CDR1 GTSNPN, CDR2 SVGIG (reference sequence). There are 13 residues in the CDR3. Deletions cut 3 bases from V and 6 bases from J, with 11 bases between. Sample treatment: oral pan-JAK inhibitor, 5-10 mg twice daily. This sample was included in a study of CD8+ T cells in alopecia areata. On the study more broadly: The investigators scored severity in treated patients by the percentage of affected scalp area.

Sequencing used cDNA as its template, made by extracting RNA and reverse transcribing it. Assay used: immunoSEQ multiplex PCR; TCRdb lists only in-frame clones, some missing. The sample holds more than 95,000 clones, 58% seen once. Study outcomes and limitations: When scalp samples are sequenced, resident alphabeta T cells of normal skin are also captured. Patients displayed less clarity in TCR sharing than mice, a finding possibly related to HLA.

J is TRBJ2-2 and V is TRBV30, with D possibly TRBD2 on 5 matching bases. This TCR came from a human donor with alopecia areata. This specimen was CD8+ T cells sorted from blood, taken at week 4, from a patient treated with tofacitinib. The CDR3, as DNA: TGTGCCTGGAGGGGTCGCGGGTCCGGGGAGCTGTTTTTT. This codes for CAWRGRGSGELFF.